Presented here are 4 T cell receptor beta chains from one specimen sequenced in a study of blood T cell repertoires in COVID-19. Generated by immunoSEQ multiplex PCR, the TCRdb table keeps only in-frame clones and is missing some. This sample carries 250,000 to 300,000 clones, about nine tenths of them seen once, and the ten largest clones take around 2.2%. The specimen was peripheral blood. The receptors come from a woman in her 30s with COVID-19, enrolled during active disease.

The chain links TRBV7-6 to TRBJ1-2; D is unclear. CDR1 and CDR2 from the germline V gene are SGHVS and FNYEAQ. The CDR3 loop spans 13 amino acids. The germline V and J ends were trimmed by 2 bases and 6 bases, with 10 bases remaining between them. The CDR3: CASSLRVTHGYTF. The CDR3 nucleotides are TGTGCCAGCAGCTTACGGGTGACCCATGGCTACACCTTC.

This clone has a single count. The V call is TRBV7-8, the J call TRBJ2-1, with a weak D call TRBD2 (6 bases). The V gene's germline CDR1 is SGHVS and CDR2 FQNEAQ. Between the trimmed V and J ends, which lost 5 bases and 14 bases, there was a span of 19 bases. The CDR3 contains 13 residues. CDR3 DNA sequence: TGTGCCAGCAGCCCGCGTGGGGCAGGAGGGAAGTTCTTC. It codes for CASSPRGAGGKFF.

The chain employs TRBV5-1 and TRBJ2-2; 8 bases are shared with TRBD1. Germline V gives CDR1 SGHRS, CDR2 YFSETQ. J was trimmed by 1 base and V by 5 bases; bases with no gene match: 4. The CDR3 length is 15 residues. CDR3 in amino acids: CASRMTGVNTGELFF. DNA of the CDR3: TGCGCCAGCAGAATGACAGGGGTGAACACCGGGGAGCTGTTTTTT. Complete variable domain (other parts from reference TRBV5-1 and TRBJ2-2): KAGVTQTPRYLIKTRGQQVTLSCSPISGHRSVSWYQQTPGQGLQFLFEYFSETQRNKGNFPGRFSGRQFSNSRSEMNVSTLELGDSALYLCASRMTGVNTGELFFGEGSRLTVL.

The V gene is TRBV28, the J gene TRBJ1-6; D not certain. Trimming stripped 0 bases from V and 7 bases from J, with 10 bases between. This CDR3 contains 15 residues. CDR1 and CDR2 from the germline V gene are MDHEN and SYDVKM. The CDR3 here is CASSLWGGPNSPLHF. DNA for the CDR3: TGTGCCAGCAGTTTATGGGGAGGGCCGAATTCACCCCTCCACTTT. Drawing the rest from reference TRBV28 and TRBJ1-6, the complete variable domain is DVKVTQSSRYLVKRTGEKVFLECVQDMDHENMFWYRQDPGLGLRLIYFSYDVKMKEKGDIPEGYSVSREKKERFSLILESASTNQTSMYLCASSLWGGPNSPLHFGNGTRLTVT.